This T cell receptor (beta chain) was recorded in a study of low-dose radiotherapy and immunotherapy resistance in tumors. Study-wide context: Each fraction given to Cohort 2 every two weeks delivered 1 Gy, and the total reached 13 Gy over 26 weeks. Each patient was administered nivolumab intravenously at 240 mg, which was a flat dose, every two weeks, along with intravenous ipilimumab at 1 mg/kg every six weeks. Dosing of intravenous cyclophosphamide at 200 mg/m2 occurred every two weeks and took place one day prior to radiation and immunotherapy.

TRAV- and TRBV-specific primers, spanning alpha and beta chains, primed first-strand cDNA. Using a constant-region primer together with a V-primer adapter, TCRs were subjected to roughly 20 PCR cycles of amplification. TCRdb re-called the reads with MiXCR, one entry per CDR3 protein. Of about 82,000 distinct CDR3 sequences listed, approximately 17% were seen once; the top ten hold approximately 6%. The CDR3 is made up of 13 amino acids. Per germline, CDR1 SGHNT and CDR2 YYREEE (reference sequence). Germline trimming cut 4 bases from V and 7 bases from J; bases unmatched to any gene: 8. This clonotype was detected ten times or more. Time point specified: before trial treatment.

The chain couples TRBV5-4 to TRBJ2-7, with 7 bases matching TRBD1. Sequenced material: PBMCs, taken before treatment. The TCR sequence derives from a male donor with prostate cancer. The CDR3 DNA follows: TGTGCCAGCAGCGGTTACAGGGGAAATGAGCAGTACTTC. Translating gives CASSGYRGNEQYF.